Below, one T cell receptor beta chain is given with its context. CDR1 and CDR2 from the germline V gene are MDHEN and SYDVKM. The CDR3 loop spans 16 amino acids. The ends lost 5 bases at V and 1 base at J; junction bases unmatched: 9. The data were taken from a study of T cell changes during pregnancy in multiple sclerosis. The repertoire was sequenced with immunoSEQ multiplex PCR; TCRdb's copy has only in-frame clones and lacks some. The sample has about 40,000 clones; approximately 88% are singletons. This chain connects TRBV28 to TRBJ1-1, with TRBD1 matching 8 bases. The sequencing used peripheral blood, collected in the first trimester of pregnancy. The receptor was isolated from a female donor in good health, enrolled as a control in a pregnancy study. The CDR3 DNA follows: TGTGCCAGCAGTGACGGGACAGGCATTCAGAACACTGAAGCTTTCTTT. Its protein is CASSDGTGIQNTEAFF.